The 7 T cell receptor beta chains below all came from one sample that was sequenced in a study of blood T cell repertoires in COVID-19. Clones were read by immunoSEQ multiplex PCR, and TCRdb kept only the in-frame ones, dropping some. This sample has about 150,000 clones, with around 87% found just once. The source material was peripheral blood. These receptors were taken from a woman aged 40 to 55 with acute or convalescent COVID-19.

The V call is TRBV6-5, the J call TRBJ1-1; 7 bases match TRBD1. Losses at the gene ends were 7 bases for V and 9 bases for J; bases not matched to a gene: 17. The CDR3 spans 15 residues. CDR1 and CDR2 (germline): MNHEY, SVGAGI. The CDR3 here is CASIRSIGRGSKAFF. CDR3 DNA: TGTGCCAGCATTAGGTCTATCGGCAGGGGGTCTAAAGCTTTCTTT.

The chain is built from TRBV7-9 and TRBJ1-5; a possible D gene is TRBD1 (6 bases). The CDR3 is 15 amino acids. Looked up from germline, CDR1 is SEHNR and CDR2 is FQNEAQ (reference sequence). Between the trimmed V and J ends, which lost 0 bases and 0 bases, there was a span of 6 bases. Here the CDR3 reads CASSLAGGSNQPQHF. For the CDR3, the DNA is TGTGCCAGCAGCTTAGCAGGGGGTAGCAATCAGCCCCAGCATTTT.

J is TRBJ2-1 and V is TRBV7-3, with 10 bases aligning to TRBD2. The CDR3 runs to 14 residues. The J segment lost 9 bases and the V segment lost 1 base, leaving 3 bases of the junction unmatched. CDR1 is SGHTA, CDR2 FQGTGA, per germline. The CDR3 nucleotides are TGTGCCAGCAGCTTAATAGCGGGAGGTGGTGAGCAGTTCTTC. This codes for CASSLIAGGGEQFF.

V usage is TRBV28 and J usage is TRBJ1-1, with unresolved D. The germline gives CDR1 MDHEN, CDR2 SYDVKM. This CDR3 region has 14 residues. Trimming removed 2 bases at V and 4 bases at J, with 11 bases between. Here the CDR3 reads CASSLHSLITEAFF. The CDR3 DNA follows: TGTGCCAGCAGTTTACACAGCCTGATCACTGAAGCTTTCTTT.

Only one count was recorded for this clone. The chain joins TRBV18 to TRBJ2-2; D remains ambiguous. Looked up from germline, CDR1 is KGHSH and CDR2 is LQKENI. This CDR3 has 13 amino acids. V gave up 2 bases and J gave up 7 bases, with 8 bases separating them. CDR3 sequence: CASSPLLLGELFF. CDR3 DNA sequence: TGTGCCAGCTCACCATTACTCCTCGGGGAGCTGTTTTTT. Combining the CDR3 with reference TRBV18 and TRBJ2-2 gives the whole variable domain NAGVMQNPRHLVRRRGQEARLRCSPMKGHSHVYWYRQLPEEGLKFMVYLQKENIIDESGMPKERFSAEFPKEGPSILRIQQVVRGDSAAYFCASSPLLLGELFFGEGSRLTVL.

For the CDR3, the DNA is TGTGCCAGTAGTGGGGCAGGGTCAGAGACCCAGTACTTC. It codes for CASSGAGSETQYF. The chain is built from TRBV19 and TRBJ2-5, with D tentatively TRBD1 (5 bases). CDR1 and CDR2 from the germline V gene are LNHDA and SQIVND (reference sequence). This CDR3 has 13 residues. V was pared by 5 bases and J by 4 bases, with 11 bases between.

This clone was recorded only once. V gene TRBV5-6 combines with J gene TRBJ2-7; the D gene is possibly TRBD1 (6 bases). The length of the CDR3 is 13 residues. Trimming pared 5 bases from V and 4 bases from J, leaving 13 bases between. Germline V gene sequence: CDR1 SGHDT, CDR2 YYEEEE. For the CDR3, the DNA is TGTGCCAGCAGGCCTGGACAGACTTACGAGCAGTACTTC. Translating gives CASRPGQTYEQYF.